This T cell receptor (beta chain) was recorded in a study of blood T cell repertoires in COVID-19. V gave up 2 bases and J gave up 4 bases, with 11 bases separating them. This CDR3 comprises 14 residues. CDR1 is SGHAT and CDR2 is FQNNGV in the germline V gene. This table comes from immunoSEQ multiplex PCR, and its TCRdb copy is limited to in-frame clones, with some not included. The sample includes roughly 250,000 clones, around nine tenths of them seen just once. The receptor was derived from a man aged 25-40 years with COVID-19, enrolled during active disease. The rearrangement uses TRBV11-2 and TRBJ1-2; no clear D. Specimen: peripheral blood. This chain's CDR3 is CASSLPGSLYGYTF. In DNA form, the CDR3 reads TGTGCCAGCAGCTTACCTGGGAGCCTCTATGGCTACACCTTC.